The rows below give T cell receptor beta chains drawn from one sample of a study of T-cell memory formation after mild COVID-19. MiXCR was run by TCRdb on the 5' RACE reads, yielding one entry per CDR3 protein. The table lists roughly 280,000 distinct CDR3 sequences, approximately 8% of them singletons. The material sequenced was PBMCs or a T cell subset sorted from them (not recorded which). The receptors derive from a man aged 18 to 30 who had mild COVID-19 (a few samples of this study predate the infection). Cell type and time point are not known. Each CDR3 is given with its conserved first and last residue. Each record gives: V gene, J gene, D gene, clone size, CDR3 DNA, CDR3 protein. The D gene is left open where the match is weak. Only some rows state a clone size, as once, few, many or a class for expanded clones.

V: TRBV7-2; J: TRBJ2-4; D: NA; size: NA; DNA: TGTGCCAGCAGCTTAGTGGGGGGCAACATTCAGTACTTC; CDR3: CASSLVGGNIQYF
V: TRBV7-8; J: TRBJ1-6; D: NA; size: many; DNA: TGTGCCAGCAGCTTAGCTCGGCAGGGAACGCATTCACCCCTCCACTTT; CDR3: CASSLARQGTHSPLHF
V: TRBV12-3/TRBV12-4; J: TRBJ2-1; D: NA; size: many; DNA: TGTGCCAGCAGTTTCCCGAACAATGAGCAGTTCTTC; CDR3: CASSFPNNEQFF
V: TRBV25-1; J: TRBJ2-1; D: TRBD2; size: few; DNA: TGTGCCAGCAGTGCCAGCGGGGGGGCCTGGGAGCAGTTCTTC; CDR3: CASSASGGAWEQFF
V: TRBV5-1; J: TRBJ2-3; D: TRBD1; size: few; DNA: TGCGCCAGCAGCGGCCGGACAGGGGGGTTCCCTGGGGATACGCAGTATTTT; CDR3: CASSGRTGGFPGDTQYF
V: TRBV7-2; J: TRBJ1-6; D: TRBD1; size: few; DNA: TGTGCCAGCAGCGGCCGACAGGGTTGGACCTATAATTCACCCCTCCACTTT; CDR3: CASSGRQGWTYNSPLHF
V: TRBV12-3/TRBV12-4; J: TRBJ2-5; D: TRBD1; size: many; DNA: TGTGCCAGCAGGAGACAGGGTGGCGAGACCCAGTACTTC; CDR3: CASRRQGGETQYF
V: TRBV5-4; J: TRBJ2-1; D: TRBD2; size: few; DNA: TGTGCCAGCAGACGGGGACTAGCAGGCTACAATGAGCAGTTCTTC; CDR3: CASRRGLAGYNEQFF
V: TRBV6-1; J: TRBJ2-5; D: NA; size: few; DNA: TGTGCCAGCAGTGAACACGAATATCCTCTAGAGACCCAGTACTTC; CDR3: CASSEHEYPLETQYF
V: TRBV12-3/TRBV12-4; J: TRBJ1-5; D: NA; size: NA; DNA: TGTGCCAGCAGTTCGTCAGGGTGGGCTCAGCCCCAGCATTTT; CDR3: CASSSSGWAQPQHF
V: TRBV7-2; J: TRBJ1-6; D: NA; size: NA; DNA: TGTGCCAGCAGCCCGGGACGGCCTCATAATTCACCCCTCCACTTT; CDR3: CASSPGRPHNSPLHF
V: TRBV12-3/TRBV12-4; J: TRBJ2-1; D: TRBD1; size: NA; DNA: TGTGCCAGCAGCCTGACAGGGGAGGATGAGCAGTTCTTC; CDR3: CASSLTGEDEQFF
V: TRBV5-1; J: TRBJ2-3; D: TRBD2; size: few; DNA: TGCGCCAGCAGCCAGACTAGCGGGGGGGATACGCAGTATTTT; CDR3: CASSQTSGGDTQYF
V: TRBV12-3/TRBV12-4; J: TRBJ1-2; D: TRBD1; size: NA; DNA: TGTGCCAGCAGTTTCAGGGGGCCCACACCCAAGGGCTACACCTTC; CDR3: CASSFRGPTPKGYTF
V: TRBV5-1; J: TRBJ1-4; D: NA; size: NA; DNA: TGCGCCAGCAGCTGGGGATACTCAACTAATGAAAAACTGTTTTTT; CDR3: CASSWGYSTNEKLFF
V: TRBV18; J: TRBJ1-1; D: NA; size: NA; DNA: TGTGCCAGCTCAGCGGCAGTGAACACTGAAGCTTTCTTT; CDR3: CASSAAVNTEAFF
V: TRBV9; J: TRBJ2-3; D: NA; size: many; DNA: TGTGCCAGCAGCGTAGCTGCCGACGGAATCACAGATACGCAGTATTTT; CDR3: CASSVAADGITDTQYF
V: TRBV5-1; J: TRBJ1-2; D: NA; size: few; DNA: TGCGCCAGCAGTTCTGATCACCGGGACCGCCGGATCTATGGCTACACCTTC; CDR3: CASSSDHRDRRIYGYTF
V: TRBV6-2/TRBV6-3; J: TRBJ1-1; D: NA; size: many; DNA: TGTGCCAGCAGTTTTTGGGGGCCCACTGAAGCTTTCTTT; CDR3: CASSFWGPTEAFF
V: TRBV10-3; J: TRBJ1-6; D: NA; size: NA; DNA: TGTGCCATCAGTGAGTCGGATTCAGTCCCTTGGAATTCACCCCTCCACTTT; CDR3: CAISESDSVPWNSPLHF
V: TRBV5-6; J: TRBJ1-1; D: NA; size: NA; DNA: TGTGCCAGCAGCCCAGGGACACCCCTTGCAGCTTTCTTT; CDR3: CASSPGTPLAAFF
V: TRBV7-2; J: TRBJ2-3; D: TRBD2; size: NA; DNA: TGTGCCAGCAGCACAAATAGCGGGGGGGCCACAGATACGCAGTATTTT; CDR3: CASSTNSGGATDTQYF
V: TRBV7-2; J: TRBJ1-3; D: TRBD1; size: many; DNA: TGTGCCAGCAGCCTGGGACAGGACAACACCATATATTTT; CDR3: CASSLGQDNTIYF
V: TRBV10-2; J: TRBJ2-1; D: NA; size: NA; DNA: TGCGCCAGCAGTGAGGGTCTGGGCAATGAGCAGTTCTTC; CDR3: CASSEGLGNEQFF
V: TRBV11-2; J: TRBJ1-1; D: NA; size: few; DNA: TGTGCCAGCAGCTTATCAGGGTCGGAGAACACTGAAGCTTTCTTT; CDR3: CASSLSGSENTEAFF
V: TRBV7-3; J: TRBJ1-5; D: NA; size: NA; DNA: TGTGCCAGCAGCTTACGAGCGGGTCAGCCCCAGCATTTT; CDR3: CASSLRAGQPQHF
V: TRBV12-3/TRBV12-4; J: TRBJ1-4; D: TRBD1; size: few; DNA: TGTGCCAGCACCCCCGACAGGGCACGCAATACAGGAAAACTGTTTTTT; CDR3: CASTPDRARNTGKLFF
V: TRBV30; J: TRBJ2-5; D: NA; size: many; DNA: TGTGCCTGGAGTGTACTTTCCCGGGAAGAGACCCAGTACTTC; CDR3: CAWSVLSREETQYF
V: TRBV12-3/TRBV12-4; J: TRBJ2-2; D: TRBD1; size: many; DNA: TGTGCCAGCAGTAGGGACAGTAGTGGGGAGCTGTTTTTT; CDR3: CASSRDSSGELFF
V: TRBV29-1; J: TRBJ1-1; D: NA; size: NA; DNA: TGCAGCGTTGACGAGGGTTCCGAAGCTTTCTTT; CDR3: CSVDEGSEAFF
V: TRBV7-2; J: TRBJ1-2; D: NA; size: many; DNA: TGTGCCAGCAGCTTAGAAGGGGATGGTGGCTACACCTTC; CDR3: CASSLEGDGGYTF
V: TRBV20-1; J: TRBJ2-7; D: TRBD1; size: many; DNA: TGCAGTGCCTTGACGCAGGGGGCCTACGAGCAGTACTTC; CDR3: CSALTQGAYEQYF
V: TRBV6-5; J: TRBJ1-6; D: NA; size: few; DNA: TGTGCCAGCAGTTCTCGGACAGCCAATACCTTACCCCTCCACTTT; CDR3: CASSSRTANTLPLHF
V: TRBV24-1; J: TRBJ2-1; D: NA; size: few; DNA: TGTGCCACCAGTGATACCCCGCCGGGGGATGAGCAGTTCTTC; CDR3: CATSDTPPGDEQFF
V: TRBV12-3/TRBV12-4; J: TRBJ2-2; D: NA; size: few; DNA: TGTGCCAGCAGTTTCACAGGGCCCACCGGGGAGCTGTTTTTT; CDR3: CASSFTGPTGELFF
V: TRBV27; J: TRBJ1-2; D: TRBD1; size: few; DNA: TGTGCCAGCAGTTTAGACAGGGGGTGGTCTGGCTACACCTTC; CDR3: CASSLDRGWSGYTF
V: TRBV7-6; J: TRBJ1-2; D: NA; size: NA; DNA: TGTGCCAGCAGCTCGGACATTTTAGGGGCCAACTATGGCTACACCTTC; CDR3: CASSSDILGANYGYTF
V: TRBV18; J: TRBJ1-1; D: TRBD1; size: few; DNA: TGTGCCAGCTTGCCGGGACAGAAGAACACTGAAGCTTTCTTT; CDR3: CASLPGQKNTEAFF
V: TRBV6-1; J: TRBJ2-3; D: NA; size: many; DNA: TGTGCCAGCAGTGAAGCTAGGGCTGATACGCAGTATTTT; CDR3: CASSEARADTQYF
V: TRBV5-5; J: TRBJ1-4; D: NA; size: many; DNA: TGTGCCAGCAGCTTGGAGGCTGTTAATGAAAAACTGTTTTTT; CDR3: CASSLEAVNEKLFF
V: TRBV12-3/TRBV12-4; J: TRBJ2-3; D: NA; size: many; DNA: TGTGCCAGCAGTTTAGCGTATTTAGAATCGGAGGGAGATACGCAGTATTTT; CDR3: CASSLAYLESEGDTQYF
V: TRBV29-1; J: TRBJ2-1; D: NA; size: NA; DNA: TGCACCATGAACAGGGTTGGGACTGAGCAGTTCTTC; CDR3: CTMNRVGTEQFF
V: TRBV11-2; J: TRBJ2-5; D: NA; size: few; DNA: TGTGCCAGCAGCATCATGGGGGTAGAGACCCAGTACTTC; CDR3: CASSIMGVETQYF
V: TRBV20-1; J: TRBJ1-2; D: NA; size: few; DNA: TGCAGTGCTATGACTCGGAGTAACTATGGCTACACCTTC; CDR3: CSAMTRSNYGYTF
V: TRBV24-1; J: TRBJ2-3; D: TRBD1; size: NA; DNA: TGTGCCACCAGTGAGCCGGGACAGGGCGCAGATACGCAGTATTTT; CDR3: CATSEPGQGADTQYF
V: TRBV7-8; J: TRBJ2-7; D: TRBD1; size: few; DNA: TGTGCCAGCAGCCTACAGGGGACAAGATACGAGCAGTACTTC; CDR3: CASSLQGTRYEQYF
V: TRBV9; J: TRBJ2-1; D: TRBD2; size: few; DNA: TGTGCCAGCAGCCTAGGGACTAGCGGGGGGCGGTTTGACAATGAGCAGTTCTTC; CDR3: CASSLGTSGGRFDNEQFF
V: TRBV3-1; J: TRBJ1-4; D: NA; size: NA; DNA: TGTGCCAGCAGCCGCACAGGGCCCATTGAAAAACTGTTTTTT; CDR3: CASSRTGPIEKLFF
V: TRBV20-1; J: TRBJ2-3; D: NA; size: NA; DNA: TGCAGTGCTAGCCAGCAGGGTGTGACAGATACGCAGTATTTT; CDR3: CSASQQGVTDTQYF
V: TRBV6-5; J: TRBJ1-1; D: NA; size: few; DNA: TGTGCCAGCAGTTACCACCGGGACTCGGGAGCTGAAGCTTTCTTT; CDR3: CASSYHRDSGAEAFF
V: TRBV12-3/TRBV12-4; J: TRBJ2-5; D: TRBD2; size: few; DNA: TGTGCCAGCAGCCCCTCCGGGGGGAACCAAGAGACCCAGTACTTC; CDR3: CASSPSGGNQETQYF
V: TRBV12-3/TRBV12-4; J: TRBJ2-2; D: NA; size: NA; DNA: TGTGCCAGCAGTTTGGGAGAGACACTGAACACCGGGGAGCTGTTTTTT; CDR3: CASSLGETLNTGELFF
V: TRBV5-1; J: TRBJ2-1; D: NA; size: few; DNA: TGCGCCAGCAGCCAGGGGAATAAGCAGTTCTTC; CDR3: CASSQGNKQFF
V: TRBV20-1; J: TRBJ2-3; D: NA; size: few; DNA: TGCAGTGAAGCGGGTACAGATACGCAGTATTTT; CDR3: CSEAGTDTQYF
V: TRBV7-2; J: TRBJ2-3; D: TRBD2; size: few; DNA: TGTGCCAGCAGCTGGGCGCGGGGGGGCCCAGATACGCAGTATTTT; CDR3: CASSWARGGPDTQYF
V: TRBV28; J: TRBJ2-5; D: NA; size: NA; DNA: TGTGCCAGCAGTCCCCGGGGGCGCGTTGAGACCGCCCAGTACTTC; CDR3: CASSPRGRVETAQYF
V: TRBV19; J: TRBJ2-5; D: NA; size: few; DNA: TGTGCCAGTAGCCCTGGATCGATGGGCCCATGGACCCAGTACTTC; CDR3: CASSPGSMGPWTQYF
V: TRBV20-1; J: TRBJ2-3; D: TRBD1; size: NA; DNA: TGCAGTGCTAGAGACGAGACAGGGCCAGATACGCAGTATTTT; CDR3: CSARDETGPDTQYF
V: TRBV3-1; J: TRBJ2-1; D: NA; size: NA; DNA: TGTGCCAGCAGCCAATCGTGGGGGCATGAGCAGTTCTTC; CDR3: CASSQSWGHEQFF